The 9 T cell receptor beta chains in this list originate from one sample, sequenced in a study of response to subunit inactivated influenza vaccine. TCRdb fed the RT-PCR reads into MiXCR, producing one record per CDR3 protein. The table has 500,000 to 600,000 distinct CDR3 sequences, around 11% seen once. In addition, the sample was reused for a study of T cells expressing NK-cell markers. That publication notes: Production of TCR beta cDNA relied on 5'RACE template switching with UMIs.

Material: PBMCs from blood, obtained on the day of vaccination. These receptor sequences come from a man aged 45-65 years who received an inactivated influenza vaccine.

The gene calls are TRBV5-1 and TRBJ1-1; no definite D call. The CDR3 runs to 15 residues. The germline V gene encodes CDR1 SGHRS and CDR2 YFSETQ. Trimming left V 1 base short and J 11 bases short, with 21 bases between. CDR3 loop: CASSLQRASYNQAFF. For the CDR3, the DNA is TGCGCCAGCAGCTTGCAGAGGGCGAGTTACAATCAGGCTTTCTTT.

The rearrangement links TRBV12-3 or TRBV12-4 to TRBJ2-4; 7 nucleotides line up with TRBD1. The CDR3 totals 12 residues. With 4 bases clipped from V and 16 bases from J, the junction kept 10 bases outside the gene matches. CDR3 sequence (DNA): TGTGCCAGCAGTTCCTATGACAGGGCCGGTTACTTC. This sequence encodes CASSSYDRAGYF.

This clonotype has just a few counts. The chain carries TRBV7-9 and TRBJ1-2; no clear D. Germline assignment: CDR1 SEHNR and CDR2 FQNEAQ (reference sequence). This CDR3 has 12 residues. The V end lost 7 bases, the J end lost 4 bases, and 10 bases lay between the germline ends. CDR3 nucleotides: TGTGCCAGCAACGGGGTTGGCTATGGCTACACCTTC. Translated, it gives CASNGVGYGYTF. Full variable domain (outside the CDR3, taken from reference TRBV7-9 and TRBJ1-2): DTGVSQNPRHKITKRGQNVTFRCDPISEHNRLYWYRQTLGQGPEFLTYFQNEAQLEKSRLLSDRFSAERPKGSFSTLEIQRTEQGDSAMYLCASNGVGYGYTFGSGTRLTVV.

This clonotype was seen more than once but under ten times. The chain recombines TRBV29-1 with TRBJ2-5; D not resolved. Trimming stripped 5 bases from V and 2 bases from J, with 9 bases between. The CDR3 sequence is 12 residues long. Germline CDR1 reads SQVTM; CDR2 reads ANQGSEA. The CDR3 loop reads CSVQRPQETQYF. The CDR3, as DNA: TGCAGCGTTCAAAGGCCTCAAGAGACCCAGTACTTC.

The rearrangement uses TRBV6-2 or TRBV6-3 and TRBJ2-3; D might be TRBD2 (6 bases). The CDR3 contains 13 residues. V was pared by 7 bases and J by 6 bases, with 14 bases between. Germline V gene sequence: CDR1 MNHEY, CDR2 SVGEGT. This chain's CDR3 is CASTPSGGDTQYF. DNA of the CDR3: TGTGCCAGCACCCCTAGTGGGGGGGATACGCAGTATTTT.

This clonotype was counted only a few times. V gene TRBV10-2 combines with J gene TRBJ2-1; TRBD2 aligns across 7 bases. V lost 3 bases, J lost 4 bases, and 12 bases stayed unmatched. Germline V gene sequence: CDR1 WSHSY, CDR2 SAAADI. The CDR3 spans 17 residues. The CDR3 spells CASSDWGGETLYNEQFF. CDR3 nucleotides: TGCGCCAGCAGTGATTGGGGGGGAGAGACCCTGTACAATGAGCAGTTCTTC.

Of note for this clonotype: Because the CDR3 is missing its conserved closing phenylalanine or tryptophan, this is likely a read error. The CDR3 reads CASSLGADTQYL. The CDR3 nucleotides are TGTGCCAGCAGTTTAGGTGCAGATACGCAGTATTTG. This chain connects TRBV28 to TRBJ2-3; D unresolved. The CDR3 has 12 residues. With 2 bases removed from V and 4 bases from J, the gap between germline ends came to 4 bases. CDR1 and CDR2 from the germline V gene are MDHEN and SYDVKM.

The rearrangement uses TRBV7-9 and TRBJ2-7; 14 bases align to TRBD2. The germline V gene encodes CDR1 SEHNR and CDR2 FQNEAQ (reference sequence). This CDR3 comprises 14 residues. Trimming at V came to 5 bases and at J to 6 bases, leaving 3 bases not matched to a gene. Here the CDR3 DNA reads TGTGCCAGCAGCCCGGGACTAGCGGGGGCCGAGCAGTACTTC. It encodes CASSPGLAGAEQYF.

V and J are TRBV14 and TRBJ2-5; D possibly corresponds to TRBD2 (7 bases). Trimming took off 2 bases at V and 7 bases at J, with 14 bases between the two ends. This CDR3 contains 14 residues. Germline CDR1 reads SGHDN; CDR2 reads FVKESK. This CDR3 is CASSQPGGQWTQYF. The CDR3 DNA is TGTGCCAGCAGCCAACCCGGGGGGCAGTGGACCCAGTACTTC.